Listed below are T cell receptor beta chains from one sample, sequenced in a study of TIL therapy for anti-PD-1-resistant metastatic lung cancer. TCRdb's copy holds only in-frame clones and misses some; the assay was immunoSEQ multiplex PCR. The sample consists of about 20,000 clones, under 90% of them appearing once. The input for sequencing was blood, taken at baseline. These receptors originate from a person between 25 and 80 years old with non-small cell lung cancer. Both conserved end residues are part of each CDR3. Fields, in order: D gene, J gene, V gene, clone size, CDR3 DNA, CDR3 protein. D genes are given only for firm matches. Expanded clones get a size class; other rows say once, few or many, or leave the size out.

NA	TRBJ2-3	TRBV28	NA	TGTGCCAGCAGCTGGAGCACAGATACGCAGTATTTT	CASSWSTDTQYF
NA	TRBJ1-2	TRBV28	NA	TGTGCCAGCAGTTCGGGACAAGCCTATGGCTACACCTTC	CASSSGQAYGYTF
NA	TRBJ1-4	TRBV4-1	NA	TGCGCCAGCAGCCAAGAAAGGGGACAACTCTATGAAAAACTGTTTTTT	CASSQERGQLYEKLFF
NA	TRBJ1-5	TRBV7-9	NA	TGTGCCAGCAGCTCGACAGAGGTTTATAGCAATCAGCCCCAGCATTTT	CASSSTEVYSNQPQHF
NA	TRBJ1-1	TRBV5-1	NA	TGCGCCAGCAGCTTGGACCCCCAATCGAACACTGAAGCTTTCTTT	CASSLDPQSNTEAFF
TRBD1	TRBJ1-2	TRBV19	few	TGTGCCAGTAGTTTACAGACAGGGGTGAGAGGCTACACCTTC	CASSLQTGVRGYTF
TRBD2	TRBJ2-7	TRBV30	once	TGTGCCTGGAGGGGGGGGTCCTACGAGCAGTACTTC	CAWRGGSYEQYF
NA	TRBJ1-3	TRBV30	NA	TGTGCCTGGAGTGCCCGGGGCAGCTCTGGAAACACCATATATTTT	CAWSARGSSGNTIYF
NA	TRBJ1-3	TRBV4-3	NA	TGCGCCAGCAGCCAAATATCAGGGGAGAACACCATATATTTT	CASSQISGENTIYF
TRBD1	TRBJ2-2	TRBV15	NA	TGTGCCACCAGTACGAGAAGACCGGGACAGGGGGCCATCGGGGAGCTGTTTTTT	CATSTRRPGQGAIGELFF
TRBD1	TRBJ2-7	TRBV27	NA	TGTGCCAGCAGTTTCTCCCGGGACAGCGACTACGAGCAGTACTTC	CASSFSRDSDYEQYF
TRBD1	TRBJ2-5	TRBV7-2	NA	TGTGCCAGCAGCTCCGGGACAGGGAGAGGAGAGACCCAGTACTTC	CASSSGTGRGETQYF
NA	TRBJ1-5	TRBV4-1	NA	TGCGCCAGCAGCCAAGAGCCGGACAGTAGCTTTTATAGCAATCAGCTCCAGCATTTT	CASSQEPDSSFYSNQLQHF
NA	TRBJ1-5	TRBV28	once	TGTGCCAGCGCCCCCCCAGATATCAGGGTTAATCAGCCCCAGCATTTT	CASAPPDIRVNQPQHF
TRBD2	TRBJ2-2	TRBV7-3	once	TGTGCCAGCAGCCCGATAGCGGGGCGCACCGGGGAGCTGTTTTTT	CASSPIAGRTGELFF
NA	TRBJ1-1	TRBV2	NA	TGTGCCAGCAGTCCAGGGAGAGGGATTACTGAAGCTTTCTTT	CASSPGRGITEAFF
NA	TRBJ2-5	TRBV28	NA	TGTGCCAGCAAATCAACAGGGCCCGAGACCCAGTACTTC	CASKSTGPETQYF
NA	TRBJ2-2	TRBV7-9	NA	TGTGCCAGCAGCTTAGGGGACAAAGCCGGGGAGCTGTTTTTT	CASSLGDKAGELFF
NA	TRBJ1-5	TRBV7-2	once	TGTGCCAGCAGCTTAAACGGCCAGATTTATAGCAATCAGCCCCAGCATTTT	CASSLNGQIYSNQPQHF
NA	TRBJ1-2	TRBV7-2	few	TGTGCCAGCAGCTTATCTACGGGCAGCAACTATGGCTACACCTTC	CASSLSTGSNYGYTF
TRBD1	TRBJ2-7	TRBV27	once	TGTGCCAGCAGTTTAAAGGGGGCCCCCTACGAGCAGTACTTC	CASSLKGAPYEQYF
TRBD2	TRBJ2-7	TRBV19	NA	TGTGCCAGTAGTACGGCTAGCGGGAGTTACGAGCAGTACTTC	CASSTASGSYEQYF
TRBD1	TRBJ1-1	TRBV7-9	NA	TGTGCCAGCAGCTCCCTGGTTGGGGCAGGGGGAAGTACTGAAGCTTTCTTT	CASSSLVGAGGSTEAFF
TRBD1	TRBJ1-2	TRBV29-1	once	TGCAGCGTTGAGCGGACCGACAGGGCCGGTGGCTACACCTTC	CSVERTDRAGGYTF
TRBD2	TRBJ2-1	TRBV19	NA	TGTGCCAGTAGTATGGGAATGAGACTAGCGGGAAATGAGCAGTTCTTC	CASSMGMRLAGNEQFF
TRBD1	TRBJ1-5	TRBV19	NA	TGTGCCAGTAGTTTGCGACAGGGCAGGGCGAATCAGCCCCAGCATTTT	CASSLRQGRANQPQHF
NA	TRBJ2-1	TRBV7-3	NA	TGTGCCAGCAGCTTAAACCCGGCGGGGGAGCAGTTCTTC	CASSLNPAGEQFF
NA	TRBJ1-1	TRBV7-9	few	TGTGCCAGCAGCCGCCGCGTAGGGGGGAACACTGAAGCTTTCTTT	CASSRRVGGNTEAFF
NA	TRBJ2-5	TRBV7-7	NA	TGTGCCAGCAGCTTAGGGCTGGTCAGGGGGGCCCAAGAGACCCAGTACTTC	CASSLGLVRGAQETQYF
NA	TRBJ1-2	TRBV9	NA	TGTGCCAGCAGCAAAGGGGGTTTAAGTGGCTACACCTTC	CASSKGGLSGYTF
TRBD1	TRBJ1-1	TRBV7-9	NA	TGTGCCAGCAGCTACCCGGGACAGGTCATGGCGGCTTTCTTT	CASSYPGQVMAAFF